This is a list of T cell receptor beta chains from one sample in a study of blood T cell repertoires in COVID-19. Clones were read by immunoSEQ multiplex PCR, and TCRdb kept only the in-frame ones, dropping some. The sample holds more than 200,000 clones, about 80% seen once. The sequencing input was peripheral blood. These receptor sequences come from a man aged 45 to 65 with active or convalescent COVID-19. Each CDR3 is given with its conserved first and last residue. The D gene is left open where the match is weak. Expanded clones get a size class; other rows say once, few or many, or leave the size out.

d_call j_call v_call clone_size cdr3_aa cdr3_nt
TRBD2 TRBJ2-1 TRBV15 . CATSRDRSGGRDEQFF TGTGCCACCAGCAGAGATCGGAGCGGGGGGCGAGATGAGCAGTTCTTC
TRBD2 TRBJ2-1 TRBV12-5 . CASGLGDYYYNEQFF TGTGCTAGTGGTTTGGGGGACTACTATTACAATGAGCAGTTCTTC
. TRBJ2-7 TRBV28 . CASSLPYDSEQYF TGTGCCAGCAGTTTACCCTATGACAGCGAGCAGTACTTC
. TRBJ2-3 TRBV7-3 . CASSPSGPDTQYF TGTGCCAGCAGCCCAAGCGGGCCAGATACGCAGTATTTT
TRBD1 TRBJ2-7 TRBV10-3 . CAIKGTGEDEQYF TGTGCCATCAAGGGGACAGGGGAAGACGAGCAGTACTTC
TRBD1 TRBJ1-5 TRBV30 . CAWSVDRGLGSRQPQHF TGTGCCTGGAGTGTAGACAGGGGGCTTGGAAGTCGGCAGCCCCAGCATTTT
. TRBJ2-7 TRBV11-2 . CASSLEYRFLNYEQYF TGTGCCAGCAGCTTAGAGTACAGGTTCTTAAACTACGAGCAGTACTTC
. TRBJ2-2 TRBV28 . CASSLKADGELFF TGTGCCAGCAGTTTGAAAGCGGACGGGGAGCTGTTTTTT
. TRBJ2-5 TRBV9 . CASSPGDLTQYF TGTGCCAGCAGCCCCGGGGATCTCACCCAGTACTTC
. TRBJ1-1 TRBV30 . CAWRFRNTEAFF TGTGCCTGGAGGTTTAGGAACACTGAAGCTTTCTTT
. TRBJ2-2 TRBV19 . CASSIARQVHTGELFF TGTGCCAGTAGTATAGCTCGACAGGTCCACACCGGGGAGCTGTTTTTT
. TRBJ2-2 TRBV7-8 . CASSPTTRVGGELFF TGTGCCAGCAGCCCTACCACTCGGGTCGGCGGGGAGCTGTTTTTT
. TRBJ2-1 TRBV28 . CASSTRLGGSYNEQFF TGTGCCAGCAGTACCCGCCTCGGGGGTTCCTACAATGAGCAGTTCTTC
. TRBJ2-2 TRBV2 . CASRRVEDTGELFF TGTGCCAGCAGGAGGGTAGAGGACACCGGGGAGCTGTTTTTT
. TRBJ1-2 TRBV15 . CATSRDRNPSGGSMGYTF TGTGCCACCAGCAGAGATAGGAACCCCTCCGGAGGGTCCATGGGCTACACCTTC
. TRBJ1-1 TRBV7-9 . CASSLDFMNTEAFF TGTGCCAGCAGCTTGGACTTCATGAACACTGAAGCTTTCTTT
TRBD1 TRBJ1-2 TRBV13 . CASSQRTGDNYGYTF TGTGCCAGCAGCCAACGGACAGGAGATAACTATGGCTACACCTTC
TRBD1 TRBJ1-1 TRBV30 . CAWSSGTGAFLSGEAFF TGTGCCTGGAGTTCCGGGACAGGGGCTTTTCTCAGCGGTGAAGCTTTCTTT
. TRBJ1-2 TRBV30 once CARSYGELGGYTF TGTGCCCGGTCTTACGGGGAACTCGGTGGCTACACCTTC
TRBD1 TRBJ2-5 TRBV11-2 . CASSLAGQRGPAETQYF TGTGCCAGCAGCTTAGCGGGCCAAAGGGGGCCGGCGGAGACCCAGTACTTC
TRBD1 TRBJ1-2 TRBV5-1 once CASSLAMDRGRSSYGYTF TGCGCCAGCAGCTTGGCCATGGACAGGGGGCGCAGTAGCTATGGCTACACCTTC
TRBD1 TRBJ1-2 TRBV5-5 . CASSPGGGLGYTF TGTGCCAGCAGCCCAGGAGGGGGCCTTGGCTACACCTTC
TRBD1 TRBJ1-1 TRBV5-1 . CASSLDRGTEAFF TGCGCCAGCAGCTTAGACAGGGGCACTGAAGCTTTCTTT